This T cell receptor (beta chain) was obtained from a study of blood T cell repertoires in COVID-19. Repertoires were generated with immunoSEQ multiplex PCR, while TCRdb's copy carries only in-frame clones and drops some. The sample lists about 200,000 clones; about 90% were seen once. Trimming removed 9 bases from V and 4 bases from J, with 9 bases in between. This CDR3 spans 11 amino acids. The germline V gene encodes CDR1 LNHDA and CDR2 SQIVND (reference sequence). The V gene is TRBV19, the J gene TRBJ2-5; D possibly corresponds to TRBD2 (5 bases). Sequencing used peripheral blood. The clonotype originates from a man in his forties or fifties with active or convalescent COVID-19. The CDR3 DNA reads as TGTGCCAGCGGTCGGGGAGAGACCCAGTACTTC. Its protein is CASGRGETQYF. Drawing the rest from reference TRBV19 and TRBJ2-5, the complete variable domain is DGGITQSPKYLFRKEGQNVTLSCEQNLNHDAMYWYRQDPGQGLRLIYYSQIVNDFQKGDIAEGYSVSREKKESFPLTVTSAQKNPTAFYLCASGRGETQYFGPGTRLLVL.